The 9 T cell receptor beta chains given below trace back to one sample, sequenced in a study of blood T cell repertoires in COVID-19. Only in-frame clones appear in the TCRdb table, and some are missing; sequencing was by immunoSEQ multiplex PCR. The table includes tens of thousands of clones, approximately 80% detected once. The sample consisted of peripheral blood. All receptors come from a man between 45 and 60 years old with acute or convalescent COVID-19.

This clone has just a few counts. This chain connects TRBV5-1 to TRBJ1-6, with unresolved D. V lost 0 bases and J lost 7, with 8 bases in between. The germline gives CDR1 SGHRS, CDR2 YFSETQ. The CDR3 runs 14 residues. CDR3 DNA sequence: TGCGCCAGCAGCTTGGCCTCGGAGAATTCACCCCTCCACTTT. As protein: CASSLASENSPLHF.

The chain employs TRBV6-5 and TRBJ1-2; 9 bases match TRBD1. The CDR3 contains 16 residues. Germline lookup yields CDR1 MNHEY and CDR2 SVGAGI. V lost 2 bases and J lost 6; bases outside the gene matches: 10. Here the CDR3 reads CASSYTQTGGSNGYTF. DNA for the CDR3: TGTGCCAGCAGTTACACCCAGACAGGGGGAAGTAATGGCTACACCTTC.

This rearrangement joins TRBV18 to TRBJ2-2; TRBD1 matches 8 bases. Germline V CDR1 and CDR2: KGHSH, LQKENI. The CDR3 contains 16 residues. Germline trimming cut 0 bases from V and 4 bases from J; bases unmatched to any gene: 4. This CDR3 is CASSPPQGAGTGELFF. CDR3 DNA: TGTGCCAGCTCACCACCCCAGGGGGCAGGCACCGGGGAGCTGTTTTTT.

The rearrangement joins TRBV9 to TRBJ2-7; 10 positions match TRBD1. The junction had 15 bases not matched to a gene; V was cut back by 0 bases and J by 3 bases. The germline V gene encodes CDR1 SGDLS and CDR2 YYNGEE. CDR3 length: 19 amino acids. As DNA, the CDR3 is TGTGCCAGCAGCGTAGCTAAGGGTTACGGGACAGGGGATTTCTACGAGCAGTACTTC. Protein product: CASSVAKGYGTGDFYEQYF.

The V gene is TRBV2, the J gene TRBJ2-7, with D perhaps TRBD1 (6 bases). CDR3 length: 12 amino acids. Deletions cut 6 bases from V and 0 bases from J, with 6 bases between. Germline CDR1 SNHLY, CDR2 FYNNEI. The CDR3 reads CASRDSSYEQYF. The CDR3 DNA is TGTGCCAGCAGGGACAGCTCCTACGAGCAGTACTTC.

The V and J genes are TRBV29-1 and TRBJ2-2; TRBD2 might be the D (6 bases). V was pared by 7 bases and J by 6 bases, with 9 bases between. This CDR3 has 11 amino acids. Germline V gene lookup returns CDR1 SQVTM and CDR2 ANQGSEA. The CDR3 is CSGAGPGELFF. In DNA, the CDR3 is TGCAGCGGGGCGGGGCCCGGGGAGCTGTTTTTT.

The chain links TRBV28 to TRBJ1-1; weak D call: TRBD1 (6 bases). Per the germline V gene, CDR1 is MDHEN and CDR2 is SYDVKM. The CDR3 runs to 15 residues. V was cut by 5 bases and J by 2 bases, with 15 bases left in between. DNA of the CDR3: TGTGCCAGCAGTGCCGCGGGAGGGGGTAACACTGAAGCTTTCTTT. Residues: CASSAAGGGNTEAFF.

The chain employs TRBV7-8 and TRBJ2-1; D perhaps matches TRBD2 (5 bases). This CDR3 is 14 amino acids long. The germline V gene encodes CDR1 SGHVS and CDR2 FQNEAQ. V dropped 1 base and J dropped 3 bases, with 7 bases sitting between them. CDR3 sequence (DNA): TGTGCCAGCAGCTTAGGGGCGGGCTACAATGAGCAGTTCTTC. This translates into CASSLGAGYNEQFF.

The CDR3 nucleotides read TGTGCCAGTACCTCCACTCGGGGTGGTGGCTACACCTTC. Protein product: CASTSTRGGGYTF. The chain recombines TRBV19 with TRBJ1-2; D gene uncertain. Trimming stripped 7 bases from V and 7 bases from J, with 16 bases between. This CDR3 is 13 amino acids long. Looked up from germline, CDR1 is LNHDA and CDR2 is SQIVND (reference sequence).